A single sample is the source of the 9 T cell receptor beta chains below, sequenced in a study of blood T cell repertoires in COVID-19. Here immunoSEQ multiplex PCR was the method, and the copy in TCRdb shows in-frame clones only, minus some. The table lists approximately 120,000 clones, around 90% of them singletons. Sequences were obtained from peripheral blood. These receptors originate from a man between 50 and 59 years old with COVID-19, enrolled during active disease.

The chain uses TRBV28 and TRBJ1-3, with 10 bases matching TRBD1. Germline V gives CDR1 MDHEN, CDR2 SYDVKM. This CDR3 comprises 18 residues. V was clipped by 3 bases and J by 0 bases; unmatched bases: 8. This CDR3 is CASSFLGQGESSGNTIYF. CDR3 in DNA: TGTGCCAGCAGTTTCCTAGGACAGGGGGAAAGCTCTGGAAACACCATATATTTT.

V and J are TRBV5-1 and TRBJ2-3, with a tentative D call TRBD1 (7 bases). The CDR3 is 19 amino acids. V lost 4 bases to trimming and J lost 2 bases, with 26 bases between them. In germline, CDR1 is SGHRS, CDR2 YFSETQ. CDR3 DNA: TGCGCCAGCAGCGCGGGGAGCGCTCCGGGACAGTTCCACACAGATACGCAGTATTTT. Protein sequence: CASSAGSAPGQFHTDTQYF.

The V gene is TRBV10-3, the J gene TRBJ1-1; the D is unclear. The germline gives CDR1 ENHRY, CDR2 SYGVKD. The CDR3 contains 13 residues. The ends were cut back, 4 bases at V and 8 bases at J, with 14 bases in the middle. CDR3 amino acids: CAISGTSLQEAFF. The CDR3 nucleotides are TGTGCCATCAGTGGCACCAGCCTACAGGAAGCTTTCTTT.

The genes are TRBV27 and TRBJ2-1; 10 positions match TRBD1. Losses at the gene ends were 3 bases for V and 9 bases for J; bases not matched to a gene: 11. This CDR3 has 16 amino acids. Germline V CDR1 and CDR2: MNHEY, SMNVEV (reference sequence). DNA for the CDR3: TGTGCCAGCAGTTTGTCCGGGACAGGGGTAAGTGGTGAGCAGTTCTTC. Protein sequence: CASSLSGTGVSGEQFF.

This clone was observed a handful of times. The chain joins TRBV7-8 to TRBJ2-2, with TRBD1 as a possible D gene (5 bases). The CDR3 is made up of 14 amino acids. Trimming cost V 2 bases and J 6 bases, with 10 bases left between them. In germline, CDR1 is SGHVS, CDR2 FQNEAQ. The CDR3, as DNA: TGTGCCAGCAGCTTAAGTTCAGGGCCCGGGGAGCTGTTTTTT. Its translation: CASSLSSGPGELFF.

The V gene is TRBV3-1 (or the pseudogene TRBV3-2), the J gene TRBJ2-2; 13 bases line up with TRBD2. The germline V gene has CDR1 LGHDT and CDR2 YNNKEL (reference sequence). J lost 0 bases, V lost 4 bases, and 2 bases had no gene match. CDR3 length: 17 residues. In DNA, the CDR3 is TGTGCCAGCAGCCTCGGGACTAGCGGGGCGAACACCGGGGAGCTGTTTTTT. Its translation is CASSLGTSGANTGELFF.

The rearrangement joins TRBV19 to TRBJ2-2, with D perhaps TRBD2 (5 bases). V dropped 5 bases and J dropped 5 bases, with 15 bases sitting between them. CDR1 LNHDA and CDR2 SQIVND come from the germline V gene (reference sequence). CDR3 size: 15 residues. CDR3 region: CASSPQRVPTGELFF. For the CDR3, the DNA is TGTGCCAGTAGTCCACAGAGGGTTCCAACCGGGGAGCTGTTTTTT.

V gene TRBV18 combines with J gene TRBJ2-7, with 8 nucleotides matching TRBD2. Germline CDR1 KGHSH, CDR2 LQKENI. With 1 base clipped from V and 2 bases from J, the junction kept 7 bases outside the gene matches. This CDR3 contains 16 residues. The CDR3 DNA reads as TGTGCCAGCTCACCACGGAGCGGGAGAGTCACCTACGAGCAGTACTTC. The encoded protein is CASSPRSGRVTYEQYF.

V usage is TRBV30 and J usage is TRBJ2-1, with 12 bases identical to TRBD2. CDR1 is GTSNPN and CDR2 is SVGIG in the germline V gene (reference sequence). The CDR3 is 14 residues long. V lost 4 bases, J lost 8 bases, and 6 bases stayed unmatched. This chain's CDR3 is CAWKASGRVYEQFF. The CDR3 DNA reads as TGTGCCTGGAAGGCTAGCGGGAGGGTGTATGAGCAGTTCTTC.